The 23 T cell receptor beta chains below were found in one sample sequenced in a study of T cell changes during pregnancy in multiple sclerosis. Method: immunoSEQ multiplex PCR; TCRdb's copy keeps in-frame clones and lacks some. The data hold around 27,000 clones, with 85% to 95% observed a single time. The sample here was CD4+ T cells from peripheral blood mononuclear cells, taken after pregnancy. These receptor sequences come from a female donor with multiple sclerosis, enrolled in a pregnancy study.

The chain combines TRBV19 with TRBJ2-1, with TRBD2 matching over 8 bases. V was clipped by 1 base and J by 0 bases; unmatched bases: 11. The CDR3 is 19 amino acids. The germline V gene encodes CDR1 LNHDA and CDR2 SQIVND (reference sequence). The CDR3 coding sequence is TGTGCCAGTAGTATAGGTCCTCCGACGGGAGGGAGCTCCTACAATGAGCAGTTCTTC. This encodes CASSIGPPTGGSSYNEQFF.

This clone has a single count. The chain has TRBV18 and TRBJ1-1, with D maybe TRBD1 (5 bases). V gave up 2 bases and J gave up 3 bases, with 13 bases separating them. In germline, CDR1 is KGHSH, CDR2 LQKENI. CDR3 size: 15 residues. DNA of the CDR3: TGTGCCAGCTCACCAAGGGGCCCGCAGTACACTGAAGCTTTCTTT. It translates to CASSPRGPQYTEAFF.

The chain combines TRBV7-9 with TRBJ1-5; no definite D call. Trimming took off 4 bases at V and 3 bases at J, with 13 bases between the two ends. There are 15 residues in the CDR3. CDR1 is SEHNR, CDR2 FQNEAQ, per germline (reference sequence). CDR3 region: CASSSHGLINQPQHF. The CDR3 nucleotides are TGTGCCAGCAGCTCCCACGGACTGATCAATCAGCCCCAGCATTTT. Full variable domain (missing parts from reference TRBV7-9 and TRBJ1-5): DTGVSQNPRHKITKRGQNVTFRCDPISEHNRLYWYRQTLGQGPEFLTYFQNEAQLEKSRLLSDRFSAERPKGSFSTLEIQRTEQGDSAMYLCASSSHGLINQPQHFGDGTRLSIL.

The chain has TRBV11-2 and TRBJ2-5, with 8 positions matching TRBD1. From germline, CDR1 is SGHAT and CDR2 FQNNGV. The CDR3 has 15 residues. V gave up 1 base and J gave up 4 bases; unmatched junction bases: 5. Written as DNA, the CDR3 is TGTGCCAGCAGCTTAGGCAGGGGGCGACGAGAGACCCAGTACTTC. Encoded protein: CASSLGRGRRETQYF.

The J gene is TRBJ2-7, the V gene TRBV5-1; tentative D call: TRBD2 (5 bases). The V end was cut by 2 bases, the J end by 1 base, with 13 bases between. There are 15 residues in the CDR3. Per germline, CDR1 SGHRS and CDR2 YFSETQ. CDR3 bases: TGCGCCAGCAGCTTAGAAGGGAGAATGTCCTACGAGCAGTACTTC. Its translation is CASSLEGRMSYEQYF.

J is TRBJ2-1 and V is TRBV7-9; 7 bases fit TRBD2. Trimming at V came to 4 bases and at J to 2 bases, leaving 8 bases not matched to a gene. CDR3 length: 16 residues. CDR1 and CDR2 from the germline V gene are SEHNR and FQNEAQ (reference sequence). This CDR3 reads CASSSPAGITYNEQFF. As DNA, the CDR3 is TGTGCCAGCAGCTCACCAGCGGGAATCACCTACAATGAGCAGTTCTTC. Together with reference TRBV7-9 and TRBJ2-1, the CDR3 gives the full variable domain: DTGVSQNPRHKITKRGQNVTFRCDPISEHNRLYWYRQTLGQGPEFLTYFQNEAQLEKSRLLSDRFSAERPKGSFSTLEIQRTEQGDSAMYLCASSSPAGITYNEQFFGPGTRLTVL.

The chain recombines TRBV7-3 with TRBJ2-2, with 7 bases matching TRBD1. Germline-derived CDR1 and CDR2 are SGHTA and FQGTGA. V lost 1 base and J lost 1; bases outside the gene matches: 3. This CDR3 has 16 amino acids. CDR3 sequence (DNA): TGTGCCAGCAGCTTAAGGGGGACAGTGAACACCGGGGAGCTGTTTTTT. Its protein product is CASSLRGTVNTGELFF.

The genes are TRBV19 and TRBJ1-6; no reliable D call. The CDR3 loop spans 15 amino acids. From germline, CDR1 is LNHDA and CDR2 SQIVND (reference sequence). Trimming stripped 7 bases from V and 2 bases from J, with 12 bases between. CDR3 region: CASKQPSPYNSPLHF. The CDR3 region has the DNA TGTGCCAGTAAACAGCCCAGTCCCTATAATTCACCCCTCCACTTT.

V gene TRBV19 combines with J gene TRBJ2-2; 7 bases are shared with TRBD1. Germline CDR1 LNHDA, CDR2 SQIVND (reference sequence). The junction had 2 bases not matched to a gene; V was cut back by 7 bases and J by 0 bases. This CDR3 has 14 amino acids. The CDR3 loop reads CASITGANTGELFF. In nucleotides, the CDR3 is TGTGCCAGTATCACAGGGGCGAACACCGGGGAGCTGTTTTTT.

The genes are TRBV7-2 and TRBJ2-3, with 10 bases aligning to TRBD2. The germline CDR1 and CDR2 sequences are SGHTA and FQGNSA. The length of the CDR3 is 15 residues. V shed 4 bases, J shed 2 bases, and the junction held 3 bases outside the gene matches. The CDR3 protein is CASSSLAGATDTQYF. The CDR3 DNA reads TGTGCCAGCAGCTCCCTAGCGGGGGCCACAGATACGCAGTATTTT.

This sequence joins TRBV6-5 and TRBJ1-1; tentative D call: TRBD1 (5 bases). The ends were cut back, 3 bases at V and 3 bases at J, with 11 bases in the middle. Germline CDR1 reads MNHEY; CDR2 reads SVGAGI. The CDR3 sequence is 14 residues long. In DNA, the CDR3 is TGTGCCAGCAGTTATCGTCCAGGGTACACTGAAGCTTTCTTT. Its protein is CASSYRPGYTEAFF.

The chain combines TRBV11-1 with TRBJ2-5; 7 bases fit TRBD2. Looked up from germline, CDR1 is SGHAT and CDR2 is FQDESV (reference sequence). The CDR3 has 16 amino acids. Unmatched junction bases numbered 5, after V lost 1 base and J lost 0 bases. This CDR3 is CASSLGAGENQETQYF. CDR3 bases: TGTGCCAGCAGCTTAGGGGCGGGGGAAAACCAAGAGACCCAGTACTTC.

This clone was found once. This chain connects TRBV18 to TRBJ2-5; 7 bases fit TRBD1. Trimming cost V 3 bases and J 5 bases; bases outside gene matches: 6. The CDR3 is 14 amino acids. Germline lookup yields CDR1 KGHSH and CDR2 LQKENI. The CDR3 spells CASSPYTGVETQYF. The CDR3 DNA reads TGTGCCAGCTCACCTTACACAGGGGTTGAGACCCAGTACTTC.

The DNA of the CDR3 is TGCGCCAGCAGCCAAGATCCCGCACACCCCCGCTACAATGAGCAGTTCTTC. Protein product: CASSQDPAHPRYNEQFF. The J gene is TRBJ2-1, the V gene TRBV4-3; D call uncertain. V gave up 0 bases and J gave up 3 bases, with 15 bases separating them. CDR3 length equals 17 residues. The germline V gene has CDR1 LGHNA and CDR2 YSLEER.

This clone was seen once. The chain combines TRBV30 with TRBJ1-2; tentatively, D is TRBD1 (5 bases). The germline V gene has CDR1 GTSNPN and CDR2 SVGIG (reference sequence). The CDR3 spans 14 residues. With 4 bases removed from V and 7 bases from J, the gap between germline ends came to 19 bases. The chain's CDR3 is CAWNLQGSGRGYTF. For the CDR3, the DNA is TGTGCCTGGAACTTGCAGGGATCTGGGCGTGGCTACACCTTC.

Written as DNA, the CDR3 is TGTGCCAGCAGTTTACTAGCGGGAGAGTACGAGCAGTACTTC. Amino acid sequence: CASSLLAGEYEQYF. V usage is TRBV27 and J usage is TRBJ2-7; 10 bases map to TRBD2. The V segment lost 2 bases and the J segment 4 bases; nucleotides outside the gene matches: 2. Germline assignment: CDR1 MNHEY and CDR2 SMNVEV (reference sequence). CDR3 length: 14 residues.

The chain employs TRBV19 and TRBJ2-3; 11 nucleotides line up with TRBD1. Germline assignment: CDR1 LNHDA and CDR2 SQIVND (reference sequence). CDR3 length equals 17 residues. V was clipped by 2 bases and J by 0 bases; unmatched bases: 4. CDR3 amino acids: CASSIRTGGGSTDTQYF. CDR3 coding DNA: TGTGCCAGTAGTATACGGACAGGGGGCGGGAGCACAGATACGCAGTATTTT.

The V and J genes are TRBV5-1 and TRBJ1-3; 9 bases align to TRBD1. CDR1 SGHRS and CDR2 YFSETQ come from the germline V gene. This CDR3 comprises 15 residues. Trimming removed 4 bases from V and 4 bases from J; junction bases left unmatched: 6. The CDR3 sequence: CASSREGQGGNTIYF. The CDR3 nucleotides are TGCGCCAGCAGCCGAGAAGGACAGGGGGGAAACACCATATATTTT.

Turning to this clone: One end of the junction fails to match germline, which may point to a read error. The V call is TRBV7-9, the J call TRBJ1-1; weak D call: TRBD1 (6 bases). Germline V lookup: CDR1 SEHNR, CDR2 FQNEAQ (reference sequence). This CDR3 is built from 13 residues. The CDR3 loop reads CASSRLGGAEAFF. CDR3 sequence (DNA): TGTGCCAGCAGCCGATTAGGGGGGGCTGAGGCTTTCTTT.

This chain uses TRBV7-2 with TRBJ2-7; TRBD2 aligns across 9 bases. The CDR3 spans 14 residues. V was clipped by 6 bases and J by 0 bases; unmatched bases: 3. Germline CDR1 and CDR2: SGHTA and FQGNSA. This CDR3 is CASRRLADSYEQYF. In DNA, the CDR3 is TGTGCCAGCAGGAGACTAGCGGACTCCTACGAGCAGTACTTC.

The V call is TRBV7-2, the J call TRBJ1-1; D is unresolved. The CDR3 length is 13 residues. Germline V lookup: CDR1 SGHTA, CDR2 FQGNSA. V was pared by 3 bases and J by 0 bases, with 5 bases between. This chain's CDR3 is CASSFSVNTEAFF. As DNA, the CDR3 is TGTGCCAGCAGCTTTTCCGTGAACACTGAAGCTTTCTTT. Based on the CDR3 plus reference TRBV7-2 and TRBJ1-1, the full variable domain is GAGVSQSPSNKVTEKGKDVELRCDPISGHTALYWYRQSLGQGLEFLIYFQGNSAPDKSGLPSDRFSAERTGGSVSTLTIQRTQQEDSAVYLCASSFSVNTEAFFGQGTRLTVV.

This chain joins TRBV7-2 and TRBJ2-5, with TRBD2 identical over 7 bases. This CDR3 is built from 13 residues. The junction had 5 bases not matched to a gene; V was cut back by 6 bases and J by 4 bases. CDR1 and CDR2 (germline): SGHTA, FQGNSA. The CDR3 loop is CASSRPGGETQYF. The CDR3 nucleotides read TGTGCCAGCAGTCGACCGGGGGGAGAGACCCAGTACTTC.

The chain is built from TRBV18 and TRBJ1-5, with TRBD1 as a possible D gene (5 bases). V lost 5 bases to trimming and J lost 5 bases, with 16 bases between them. CDR3 length: 15 residues. Germline V CDR1 and CDR2: KGHSH, LQKENI. In DNA form, the CDR3 reads TGTGCCAGCTCATTAGGGGTGGGCAGGGATCAGCCCCAGCATTTT. This codes for CASSLGVGRDQPQHF.